These 27 T cell receptor beta chains were all obtained from the same sample, sequenced in a study of T cells in Graves' hyperthyroidism and ophthalmopathy. Amplified regions were TCR beta CDR3 sequences from RNA transcripts. First-round RT-PCR with HTBI primers amplified the TCR CDR3 region. One entry per CDR3 protein, called by TCRdb with MiXCR from the multiplex PCR reads. The sample consists of approximately 380,000 distinct CDR3 sequences, 19% of them appearing once. Material: blood. These receptors all stem from a young woman with Graves' hyperthyroidism.

This CDR3 is CASSQALIKEGYEQYF. CDR3 nucleotides: TGTGCCAGCAGCCAAGCACTTATAAAGGAGGGGTACGAGCAGTACTTC. J is TRBJ2-7 and V is TRBV4-2; D possibly corresponds to TRBD2 (6 bases). CDR1 and CDR2 (germline): LGHNA, YNFKEQ. This CDR3 contains 16 residues. The V end was cut by 1 base, the J end by 4 bases, with 17 bases between.

This clonotype was detected many times. V gene TRBV6-1 combines with J gene TRBJ1-3, with 7 positions matching TRBD1. The CDR3 runs to 13 residues. V was clipped by 8 bases and J by 0 bases; unmatched bases: 1. CDR1 and CDR2 from the germline V gene are MNHNS and SASEGT. The CDR3 sequence: CASAGGSGNTIYF. CDR3 nucleotide sequence: TGTGCCAGCGCAGGGGGCTCTGGAAACACCATATATTTT.

The chain couples TRBV2 to TRBJ2-3, with 9 positions matching TRBD1. The V gene end was trimmed by 8 bases and the J gene end by 2 bases; junction bases not matched to a gene: 5. Germline lookup yields CDR1 SNHLY and CDR2 FYNNEI. The CDR3 length is 14 residues. In DNA form, the CDR3 reads TGTGCCAGCCACGGACAGGGGACCACAGATACGCAGTATTTT. It translates to CASHGQGTTDTQYF. The full variable domain, with the rest looked up from reference TRBV2 and TRBJ2-3, is EPEVTQTPSHQVTQMGQEVILRCVPISNHLYFYWYRQILGQKVEFLVSFYNNEISEKSEIFDDQFSVERPDGSNFTLKIRSTKLEDSAMYFCASHGQGTTDTQYFGPGTRLTVL.

The chain has TRBV18 and TRBJ1-1; D is possibly TRBD1 (6 bases). Per the germline V gene, CDR1 is KGHSH and CDR2 is LQKENI. Trimming shortened V by 4 bases and J by 8 bases, and 20 bases separated the two germline ends. The CDR3 is 15 amino acids. CDR3 in DNA: TGTGCCAGCTCACTCTTCGAGGGGGGGGCAGCCGAAGCTTTCTTT. It codes for CASSLFEGGAAEAFF.

This clonotype has ten or more counts. This sequence joins TRBV6-5 and TRBJ1-1; possible D gene TRBD1, 6 bases. CDR3 size: 15 residues. Germline V gene data show CDR1 as MNHEY and CDR2 as SVGAGI. Trimming stripped 4 bases from V and 6 bases from J, with 18 bases between. This chain's CDR3 is CASSSTDRKRPEAFF. The CDR3 DNA reads TGTGCCAGCAGTTCGACCGACAGGAAAAGGCCTGAAGCTTTCTTT.

This chain uses TRBV20-1 with TRBJ2-7; D perhaps matches TRBD2 (6 bases). Trimming left V 3 bases short and J 3 bases short, with 15 bases between. CDR1 is DFQATT, CDR2 SNEGSKA, per germline (reference sequence). The CDR3 is 14 amino acids. The CDR3 region is CSASPSGSIYEQYF. CDR3 DNA: TGCAGTGCTAGTCCCTCCGGGAGTATCTACGAGCAGTACTTC.

This clonotype was seen repeatedly, ten times or more. The chain recombines TRBV6-5 with TRBJ1-1; 7 bases align to TRBD1. Germline loops: CDR1 MNHEY, CDR2 SVGAGI. V lost 5 bases to trimming and J lost 7 bases; unmatched junction nucleotides: 7. The CDR3 sequence is 13 residues long. CDR3 protein: CASSHRGTGEAFF. The CDR3 DNA reads as TGTGCCAGCAGTCACAGGGGAACAGGTGAAGCTTTCTTT.

This rearrangement joins TRBV24-1 to TRBJ1-1; D is unresolved. This CDR3 has 13 amino acids. Trimming cost V 5 bases and J 1 base, with 7 bases left between them. Germline V lookup: CDR1 KGHDR, CDR2 SFDVKD. The CDR3 coding sequence is TGTGCCACCAGTGCCAGTGGGAACACTGAAGCTTTCTTT. The encoded protein is CATSASGNTEAFF.

This clonotype was found many times. V gene TRBV12-5 combines with J gene TRBJ1-1; D is unresolved. Germline V gene lookup returns CDR1 LGHNT and CDR2 FRNRAP. V lost 0 bases to trimming and J lost 0 bases, with 2 bases between them. The CDR3 runs to 13 residues. In DNA form, the CDR3 reads TGTGCTAGTGGTTTGGTCCTGAACACTGAAGCTTTCTTT. Translation gives CASGLVLNTEAFF.

This clonotype appeared many times. The rearrangement links TRBV12-3 or TRBV12-4 to TRBJ2-3; 7 bases match TRBD1. The junction had 8 bases not matched to a gene; V was cut back by 1 base and J by 4 bases. There are 16 residues in the CDR3. The CDR3 sequence: CASSLGKTGIADTQYF. CDR3 nucleotide sequence: TGTGCCAGCAGTTTAGGAAAGACAGGGATCGCAGATACGCAGTATTTT.

This clonotype was seen a few times. A clone one base away is much larger, so this may be a read error. The V and J genes are TRBV2 and TRBJ2-5; 10 bases match TRBD2. The CDR3 contains 14 residues. Germline CDR1 SNHLY, CDR2 FYNNEI. The CDR3 is CASRASGGQETKYF. In DNA form, the CDR3 reads TGTGCCAGCAGGGCTAGCGGGGGCCAAGAGACCAAGTACTTC.

This clonotype was counted at least ten times. The chain has TRBV3-1 and TRBJ2-7, with TRBD2 matching 8 bases. The CDR3 sequence is 16 residues long. CDR1 is LGHDT and CDR2 is YNNKEL in the germline V gene (reference sequence). V was clipped by 4 bases and J by 3 bases; unmatched bases: 11. The CDR3 coding sequence is TGTGCCAGCAGCCCCTCTGTGGCGGGGGGATTCTACGAGCAGTACTTC. Translating it yields CASSPSVAGGFYEQYF.

The rearrangement uses TRBV6-2 or TRBV6-3 and TRBJ2-6; unclear D gene. The ends were cut back, 5 bases at V and 4 bases at J, with 21 bases in the middle. This CDR3 region has 18 residues. From germline, CDR1 is MNHEY and CDR2 SVGEGT. The CDR3 spells CASSPGFFLSDGANVLTF. As DNA, the CDR3 is TGTGCCAGCAGTCCTGGGTTTTTTTTGAGCGACGGGGCCAACGTCCTGACTTTC.

This clonotype was recorded at least ten times. The germline gene is not matched at one end of the junction; a read error may be the cause. J is TRBJ1-1 and V is TRBV4-1; no clear D gene. In germline, CDR1 is MGHRA, CDR2 YSYEKL. The CDR3 runs to 14 residues. The CDR3 reads CASSPSTLNAEAFF. As DNA, the CDR3 is TGCGCCAGCAGCCCCTCGACCTTGAACGCTGAAGCTTTCTTT.

This clonotype was counted many times. The chain has TRBV6-1 and TRBJ2-7; TRBD2 matches at 10 bases. The CDR3 has 16 residues. CDR1 and CDR2 from the germline V gene are MNHNS and SASEGT. The V gene end was trimmed by 2 bases and the J gene end by 3 bases; junction bases not matched to a gene: 7. In DNA form, the CDR3 reads TGTGCCAGCAGTGAAATACTAGCGGGGCCCTTCTACGAGCAGTACTTC. This codes for CASSEILAGPFYEQYF.

This clonotype was seen ten or more times. This sequence joins TRBV15 and TRBJ1-2; D gene uncertain. The V end lost 0 bases, the J end lost 5 bases, and 19 bases lay between the germline ends. The CDR3 runs to 17 residues. Germline values: CDR1 LNHNV, CDR2 YYDKDF (reference sequence). The CDR3 here is CATSRDKLALGQYGYTF. CDR3 in DNA: TGTGCCACCAGCAGAGATAAACTGGCACTCGGTCAATATGGCTACACCTTC.

This clonotype was detected ten times or more. The chain carries TRBV29-1 and TRBJ1-2; no clear D gene. V dropped 7 bases and J dropped 6 bases, with 3 bases sitting between them. CDR1 SQVTM and CDR2 ANQGSEA come from the germline V gene. The CDR3 is 8 amino acids. The CDR3: CSAHGYTF. In nucleotides, the CDR3 is TGCAGCGCGCATGGCTACACCTTC.

This clonotype was observed many times. The genes are TRBV24-1 and TRBJ1-1; 8 bases are shared with TRBD1. The trim removed 12 bases at V and 2 bases at J, leaving 7 bases unmatched. CDR1 KGHDR and CDR2 SFDVKD come from the germline V gene. The CDR3 length is 13 residues. The CDR3 is CAATGGDNTEAFF. CDR3 coding DNA: TGTGCCGCAACAGGGGGTGACAACACTGAAGCTTTCTTT.

This clonotype was seen many times. The chain combines TRBV5-1 with TRBJ1-1; D is undetermined. CDR1 and CDR2 from the germline V gene are SGHRS and YFSETQ. This CDR3 is 14 amino acids long. The germline V and J ends were trimmed by 6 bases and 2 bases, with 14 bases remaining between them. The CDR3 nucleotides are TGCGCCAGCACAATCGAGCAGGCAAACACTGAAGCTTTCTTT. Its protein is CASTIEQANTEAFF.

In its sample, this clonotype was seen many times. The chain employs TRBV30 and TRBJ2-6; D remains ambiguous. The CDR3 is made up of 15 amino acids. Deletions cut 2 bases from V and 4 bases from J, with 12 bases between. Germline assignment: CDR1 GTSNPN and CDR2 SVGIG (reference sequence). The CDR3 is CAWSSQLGGANVLTF. CDR3 sequence (DNA): TGTGCCTGGAGTTCCCAATTGGGGGGGGCCAACGTCCTGACTTTC.

This clonotype was counted many times. The rearrangement uses TRBV5-6 and TRBJ2-4, with 10 nucleotides matching TRBD2. Unmatched junction bases numbered 7, after V lost 2 bases and J lost 8 bases. Germline CDR1 and CDR2: SGHDT and YYEEEE. This CDR3 is built from 15 residues. CDR3 sequence reads: CASSLDSGGTDIQYF. As DNA, the CDR3 is TGTGCCAGCAGCTTAGATAGCGGGGGGACGGACATTCAGTACTTC.

The J gene is TRBJ1-6, the V gene TRBV20-1; no clear D gene. With 2 bases removed from V and 4 bases from J, the gap between germline ends came to 3 bases. This CDR3 is built from 12 residues. CDR1 and CDR2 (germline): DFQATT, SNEGSKA (reference sequence). CDR3 in amino acids: CSARSYNSPLHF. CDR3 coding DNA: TGCAGTGCTAGATCTTATAATTCACCCCTCCACTTT.

This clonotype was observed a single time. The chain joins TRBV30 to TRBJ1-2; 7 positions agree with TRBD1. The trim removed 4 bases at V and 7 bases at J, leaving 6 bases unmatched. CDR3 length equals 12 residues. CDR1 GTSNPN and CDR2 SVGIG come from the germline V gene (reference sequence). CDR3 loop: CAWKREGAGYTF. The CDR3, as DNA: TGTGCCTGGAAACGGGAGGGGGCTGGCTACACCTTC.

This clonotype was seen at least ten times. The rearrangement joins TRBV12-3 or TRBV12-4 to TRBJ2-7, with D unresolved. Trimming took 2 bases from V and 7 from J, leaving 6 bases between them. This CDR3 region has 11 residues. CDR3 DNA: TGTGCCAGCAGTTTAATAGGGGAGCAGTACTTC. Its translation: CASSLIGEQYF.

This clonotype turned up a few times. J is TRBJ2-5 and V is TRBV9; possible D gene TRBD2, 6 bases. The CDR3 has 15 residues. Trimming cost V 0 bases and J 2 bases, with 11 bases left between them. Germline lookup yields CDR1 SGDLS and CDR2 YYNGEE. As DNA, the CDR3 is TGTGCCAGCAGCGTAGAGGCAGGGAGGCAAGAGACCCAGTACTTC. It translates to CASSVEAGRQETQYF.

This clonotype was detected many times. This chain uses TRBV2 with TRBJ1-5, with D unclear. V lost 0 bases and J 0 bases, leaving 6 bases between the germline ends. Looked up from germline, CDR1 is SNHLY and CDR2 is FYNNEI. CDR3 size: 15 residues. CDR3 residues: CASSEAKYSNQPQHF. The DNA of the CDR3 is TGTGCCAGCAGTGAAGCTAAATATAGCAATCAGCCCCAGCATTTT.

This clonotype was seen ten or more times. The genes are TRBV5-1 and TRBJ1-2; tentatively, D is TRBD1 (6 bases). Germline V gives CDR1 SGHRS, CDR2 YFSETQ. CDR3 length: 14 residues. V dropped 2 bases and J dropped 2 bases, with 10 bases sitting between them. CDR3 in DNA: TGCGCCAGCAGCTTCCTCCAGGGGAACTATGGCTACACCTTC. This gives the protein CASSFLQGNYGYTF.